These 9 T cell receptor beta chains share one sample of origin, sequenced in a study of blood T cell repertoires in COVID-19. Only in-frame clones appear in the TCRdb table, and some are missing; sequencing was by immunoSEQ multiplex PCR. The sample includes some 180,000 clones, around 87% of them seen just once. Sequenced input: peripheral blood. These TCRs come from a man aged 50-59 years with acute or convalescent COVID-19.

The chain has TRBV12-3 or TRBV12-4 and TRBJ1-5; the D gene is possibly TRBD1 (5 bases). There are 13 residues in the CDR3. Trimming pared 1 base from V and 13 bases from J, leaving 14 bases between. CDR3 nucleotides: TGTGCCAGCAGTTTAGTCCAGGGAGGGCAACAGCATTTT. Protein product: CASSLVQGGQQHF.

The chain combines TRBV4-3 with TRBJ1-6; 10 bases align to TRBD1. Per germline, CDR1 LGHNA and CDR2 YSLEER. V was pared by 3 bases and J by 9 bases, with 5 bases of the junction left unmatched. The CDR3 is 15 residues long. CDR3 coding DNA: TGCGCCAGCAGCCAGGCGACAGGGGGCGTTTCACCCCTCCACTTT. Amino acids: CASSQATGGVSPLHF.

This clone was found once. This sequence joins TRBV9 and TRBJ2-3; TRBD2 is a possible D gene (5 bases). The CDR3 length is 15 residues. Looked up from germline, CDR1 is SGDLS and CDR2 is YYNGEE. V lost 3 bases and J lost 4, with 15 bases in between. Written as DNA, the CDR3 is TGTGCCAGCAGCGCAAGCGGAAATAGAGCAGATACGCAGTATTTT. It codes for CASSASGNRADTQYF.

This clone was observed once. One junction end disagrees with the germline gene, perhaps due to a read error. This chain joins TRBV18 and TRBJ1-2; 7 bases agree with TRBD1. From germline, CDR1 is KGHSH and CDR2 LQKENI. This CDR3 spans 13 amino acids. The CDR3 region has the DNA TGTGCCAGCTCGCCACAGGGGACACGCGGCTACACCTTC. Amino acid sequence: CASSPQGTRGYTF.

As for this clone: The identical CDR3 is also encoded by other nucleotide sequences in the sample. The chain is built from TRBV9 and TRBJ2-5, with a possible D match to TRBD1 (5 bases). Germline V gives CDR1 SGDLS, CDR2 YYNGEE. The CDR3 extends over 13 amino acids. V was clipped by 0 bases and J by 3 bases, with 6 bases between them. The CDR3 reads CASSVETEETQYF. The DNA of the CDR3 is TGTGCCAGCAGCGTAGAGACAGAAGAGACCCAGTACTTC.

The V call is TRBV19, the J call TRBJ1-3; 9 nucleotides line up with TRBD1. Losses at the gene ends were 9 bases for V and 4 bases for J; bases not matched to a gene: 10. Germline V gives CDR1 LNHDA, CDR2 SQIVND (reference sequence). CDR3 length equals 15 residues. The CDR3 nucleotides are TGTGCCAGCGGGACAGGGAACTCGGACGGAAACACCATATATTTT. Translated: CASGTGNSDGNTIYF.

The V and J genes are TRBV5-1 and TRBJ2-1, with a weak D call TRBD1 (5 bases). Germline CDR1 SGHRS, CDR2 YFSETQ. The CDR3 covers 16 residues. Trimming took off 3 bases at V and 4 bases at J, with 17 bases between the two ends. CDR3 nucleotides: TGCGCCAGCAGCTCCCAGGGCTCGACGGGTTACAATGAGCAGTTCTTC. Amino acids: CASSSQGSTGYNEQFF. The whole variable domain, filled in from reference TRBV5-1 and TRBJ2-1, reads KAGVTQTPRYLIKTRGQQVTLSCSPISGHRSVSWYQQTPGQGLQFLFEYFSETQRNKGNFPGRFSGRQFSNSRSEMNVSTLELGDSALYLCASSSQGSTGYNEQFFGPGTRLTVL.

This clone came up once. The chain employs TRBV28 and TRBJ1-6; tentative D call: TRBD1 (6 bases). The V gene's germline CDR1 is MDHEN and CDR2 SYDVKM. This CDR3 has 15 amino acids. V lost 5 bases and J 7 bases, leaving 15 bases between the germline ends. Here the CDR3 DNA reads TGTGCCAGCAGTGGGGGCTGGGAGAGGAATTCACCCCTCCACTTT. It translates to CASSGGWERNSPLHF.

V is TRBV12-3 or TRBV12-4 and J is TRBJ1-2, with 7 bases aligning to TRBD1. V trimming: 6 bases; J trimming: 8 bases; junction bases outside the gene matches: 9. The CDR3 covers 13 residues. The CDR3 loop is CASSTYRGRGYTF. As DNA, the CDR3 is TGTGCCAGCAGCACCTACAGGGGTCGGGGCTACACCTTC.